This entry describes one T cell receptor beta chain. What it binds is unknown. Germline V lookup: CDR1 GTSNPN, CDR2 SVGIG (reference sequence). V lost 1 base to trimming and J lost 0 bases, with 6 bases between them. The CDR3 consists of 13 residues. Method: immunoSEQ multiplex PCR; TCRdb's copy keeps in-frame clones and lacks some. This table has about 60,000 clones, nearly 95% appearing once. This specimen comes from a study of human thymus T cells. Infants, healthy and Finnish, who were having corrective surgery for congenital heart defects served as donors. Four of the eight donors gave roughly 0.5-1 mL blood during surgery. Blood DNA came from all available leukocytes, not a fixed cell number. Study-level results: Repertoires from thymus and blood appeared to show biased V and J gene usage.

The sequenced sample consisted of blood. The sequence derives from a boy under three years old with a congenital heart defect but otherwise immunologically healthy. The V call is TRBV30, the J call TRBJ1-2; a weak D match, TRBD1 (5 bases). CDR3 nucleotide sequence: TGTGCCTGGAGTGCGGGGGCTAACTATGGCTACACCTTC. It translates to CAWSAGANYGYTF. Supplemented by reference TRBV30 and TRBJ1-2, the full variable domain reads SQTIHQWPATLVQPVGSPLSLECTVEGTSNPNLYWYRQAAGRGLQLLFYSVGIGQISSEVPQNLSASRPQDRQFILSSKKLLLSDSGFYLCAWSAGANYGYTFGSGTRLTVV.